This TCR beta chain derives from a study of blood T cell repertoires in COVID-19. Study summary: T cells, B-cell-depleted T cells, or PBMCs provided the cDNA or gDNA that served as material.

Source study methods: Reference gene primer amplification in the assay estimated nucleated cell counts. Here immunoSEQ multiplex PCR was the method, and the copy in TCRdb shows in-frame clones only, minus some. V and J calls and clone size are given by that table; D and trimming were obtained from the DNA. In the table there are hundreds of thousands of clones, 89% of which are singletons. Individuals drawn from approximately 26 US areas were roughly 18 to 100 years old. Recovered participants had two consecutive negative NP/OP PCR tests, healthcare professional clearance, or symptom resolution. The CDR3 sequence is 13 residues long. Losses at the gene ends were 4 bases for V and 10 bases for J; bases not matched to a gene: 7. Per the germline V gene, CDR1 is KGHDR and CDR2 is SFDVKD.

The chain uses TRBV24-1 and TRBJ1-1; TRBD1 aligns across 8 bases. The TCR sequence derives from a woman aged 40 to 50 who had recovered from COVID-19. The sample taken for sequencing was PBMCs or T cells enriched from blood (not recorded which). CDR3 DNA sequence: TGTGCCACCAGTGACCGCTTTGGACAGGGAGCTTTCTTT. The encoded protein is CATSDRFGQGAFF.